The 8 T cell receptor beta chains below come from one sample, sequenced in a study of T cell repertoires in cytomegalovirus infection. TCRdb fed the reads into MiXCR, producing one record per CDR3 protein. The table records 97,000 or so distinct CDR3 sequences, about 17% of them present only once. The sequencing input was PBMCs. These receptors originate from a human donor in good health (CMV status not recorded). Some clones in this sample may be carry-over from other donors' samples.

In regard to this clonotype: A clone one base away is much larger, so this may be a read error. The chain links TRBV7-2 to TRBJ2-1, with D perhaps being TRBD1 or TRBD2 (7 bases each). The V end was cut by 4 bases, the J end by 6 bases, with 13 bases between. The CDR3 contains 14 residues. The germline V gene encodes CDR1 SGHTA and CDR2 FQGNSA. The CDR3 DNA reads TGTGCCAGCAGCTACCAGGGGGGGGGCAATGAGCAGTTCTTC. Translated: CASSYQGGGNEQFF.

This clonotype was counted at least ten times. The chain combines TRBV28 with TRBJ2-7, with 7 bases fitting TRBD1. Germline trimming cut 8 bases from V and 7 bases from J; bases unmatched to any gene: 14. Germline V gene data show CDR1 as MDHEN and CDR2 as SYDVKM. The length of the CDR3 is 14 residues. This CDR3 reads CASGGTGVREEQYF. In DNA, the CDR3 is TGTGCCAGCGGGGGAACAGGGGTCCGTGAAGAGCAGTACTTC. The full variable domain, in which reference TRBV28 and TRBJ2-7 provide the parts outside the CDR3, is DVKVTQSSRYLVKRTGEKVFLECVQDMDHENMFWYRQDPGLGLRLIYFSYDVKMKEKGDIPEGYSVSREKKERFSLILESASTNQTSMYLCASGGTGVREEQYFGPGTRLTVT.

V gene TRBV28 combines with J gene TRBJ1-1; TRBD1 might be the D (6 bases). In germline, CDR1 is MDHEN, CDR2 SYDVKM. This CDR3 comprises 15 residues. Trimming left V 3 bases short and J 1 base short, with 12 bases between. CDR3 sequence reads: CASSFGGAGNTEAFF. The DNA for the CDR3 is TGTGCCAGCAGTTTTGGGGGCGCGGGGAACACTGAAGCTTTCTTT.

A few counts support this clonotype. The chain has TRBV7-6 and TRBJ1-2, with no clear D. The CDR3 length is 15 residues. Trimming stripped 5 bases from V and 3 bases from J, with 16 bases between. From germline, CDR1 is SGHVS and CDR2 FNYEAQ. The CDR3 here is CASSPWTGRDYGYTF. Written as DNA, the CDR3 is TGTGCCAGCAGCCCGTGGACGGGAAGGGACTATGGCTACACCTTC.

This clonotype was recorded at least ten times. The J gene is TRBJ2-7, the V gene TRBV27; D unclear. CDR1 is MNHEY, CDR2 SMNVEV, per germline (reference sequence). The CDR3 extends over 14 amino acids. V lost 6 bases and J 3 bases, leaving 15 bases between the germline ends. CDR3 nucleotide sequence: TGTGCCAGCAGCCGTCCGGGTGCCGGCTACGAGCAGTACTTC. Translating it yields CASSRPGAGYEQYF.

This clonotype was observed many times. This sequence joins TRBV10-3 and TRBJ1-1, with TRBD1 matching 9 bases. The germline CDR1 and CDR2 sequences are ENHRY and SYGVKD. Losses at the gene ends were 11 bases for V and 5 bases for J; bases not matched to a gene: 6. The CDR3 consists of 12 residues. For the CDR3, the DNA is TGTGCCGTCTCGACAGGGGGGACTGAAGCTTTCTTT. Protein: CAVSTGGTEAFF.

Details on this clonotype: A much larger clone is a single base away; this may be a read error. The chain uses TRBV28 and TRBJ2-5, with 7 bases that match TRBD2. V shed 10 bases and J 5 bases; nucleotides not matched to a gene: 13. The germline CDR1 and CDR2 sequences are MDHEN and SYDVKM. This CDR3 comprises 14 residues. CDR3 sequence (DNA): TGTGCCAACTCAGCTTACCTGGGGGGGGAGACCCAGTACTTC. Translated: CANSAYLGGETQYF. The full variable domain, completed using reference TRBV28 and TRBJ2-5, is DVKVTQSSRYLVKRTGEKVFLECVQDMDHENMFWYRQDPGLGLRLIYFSYDVKMKEKGDIPEGYSVSREKKERFSLILESASTNQTSMYLCANSAYLGGETQYFGPGTRLLVL.

This clonotype was seen more than once but under ten times. The CDR3 loop reads CACGGAYNEQFF. The CDR3 region has the DNA TGTGCTTGCGGCGGGGCCTACAATGAGCAGTTCTTC. This chain links TRBV19 with TRBJ2-1; perhaps TRBD2 as D (6 bases). Germline V gives CDR1 LNHDA, CDR2 SQIVND (reference sequence). The CDR3 has 12 residues.